A single sample gave rise to the 23 T cell receptor beta chains below, sequenced in a study of blood T cell repertoires in COVID-19. Method: immunoSEQ multiplex PCR; TCRdb's copy keeps in-frame clones and lacks some. The repertoire holds approximately 250,000 clones, with around 88% as singletons. Sample: peripheral blood. These receptors were collected from a woman between 65 and 79 years old with COVID-19, enrolled during active disease.

This sequence joins TRBV7-2 and TRBJ1-3; 8 bases align to TRBD1. Trimming at V came to 3 bases and at J to 0 bases, leaving 1 base not matched to a gene. This CDR3 has 15 amino acids. CDR1 SGHTA and CDR2 FQGNSA come from the germline V gene. In nucleotides, the CDR3 is TGTGCCAGCAGCTTTACAGGGGGCTCTGGAAACACCATATATTTT. Translation: CASSFTGGSGNTIYF. Drawing the rest from reference TRBV7-2 and TRBJ1-3, the complete variable domain is GAGVSQSPSNKVTEKGKDVELRCDPISGHTALYWYRQSLGQGLEFLIYFQGNSAPDKSGLPSDRFSAERTGGSVSTLTIQRTQQEDSAVYLCASSFTGGSGNTIYFGEGSWLTVV.

The rearrangement joins TRBV3-1 (or the pseudogene TRBV3-2) to TRBJ2-1, with 8 bases identical to TRBD2. J lost 12 bases, V lost 4 bases, and 11 bases had no gene match. The germline V gene encodes CDR1 LGHDT and CDR2 YNNKEL (reference sequence). The length of the CDR3 is 14 residues. The chain's CDR3 is CASSPGGAGTRQFF. The CDR3, as DNA: TGTGCCAGCAGCCCCGGGGGGGCAGGTACAAGGCAGTTCTTC.

This rearrangement joins TRBV3-1 (or the pseudogene TRBV3-2) to TRBJ1-6; TRBD1 is a possible D gene (6 bases). CDR3 length: 16 residues. V lost 5 bases and J lost 8, with 19 bases in between. Germline CDR1 LGHDT, CDR2 YNNKEL (reference sequence). This CDR3 is CASSTGQPLGYSPLHF. Written as DNA, the CDR3 is TGTGCCAGCAGCACGGGACAACCCCTCGGGTATTCACCCCTCCACTTT.

This CDR3 reads CASSLRGTGIEAFF. CDR3 in DNA: TGTGCCAGCAGCTTACGTGGGACAGGAATTGAAGCTTTCTTT. The V call is TRBV11-2, the J call TRBJ1-1; 8 bases are shared with TRBD1. From germline, CDR1 is SGHAT and CDR2 FQNNGV. Losses at the gene ends were 2 bases for V and 7 bases for J; bases not matched to a gene: 6. CDR3 length: 14 amino acids.

This chain links TRBV7-2 with TRBJ2-2; TRBD2 matches at 10 bases. The CDR3 runs 16 residues. Per germline, CDR1 SGHTA and CDR2 FQGNSA. J gave up 3 bases and V 5 bases, and 6 bases lay outside the gene matches. The DNA for the CDR3 is TGTGCCAGCAGCATGACTAGCGGGTTATACACCGGGGAGCTGTTTTTT. This gives the protein CASSMTSGLYTGELFF. The variable domain in full, completed from reference TRBV7-2 and TRBJ2-2, reads GAGVSQSPSNKVTEKGKDVELRCDPISGHTALYWYRQSLGQGLEFLIYFQGNSAPDKSGLPSDRFSAERTGGSVSTLTIQRTQQEDSAVYLCASSMTSGLYTGELFFGEGSRLTVL.

The genes are TRBV30 and TRBJ1-1; no definite D call. Germline CDR1 is GTSNPN and CDR2 is SVGIG (reference sequence). V was trimmed by 0 bases and J by 0 bases, leaving 11 bases between them. The CDR3 runs to 15 residues. CDR3 amino acids: CAWSVFSSMNTEAFF. CDR3 nucleotides: TGTGCCTGGAGTGTATTTAGCAGCATGAACACTGAAGCTTTCTTT. Full variable domain (missing parts from reference TRBV30 and TRBJ1-1): SQTIHQWPATLVQPVGSPLSLECTVEGTSNPNLYWYRQAAGRGLQLLFYSVGIGQISSEVPQNLSASRPQDRQFILSSKKLLLSDSGFYLCAWSVFSSMNTEAFFGQGTRLTVV.

The chain combines TRBV7-2 with TRBJ2-4; D is undetermined. V dropped 5 bases and J dropped 2 bases, with 7 bases sitting between them. CDR1 is SGHTA and CDR2 is FQGNSA in the germline V gene. CDR3 length equals 13 residues. The CDR3 is CASSRDTKNIQYF. The CDR3, as DNA: TGTGCCAGCAGCAGAGATACCAAAAACATTCAGTACTTC.

This clone showed up just once. This sequence joins TRBV2 and TRBJ1-3; D is ambiguous. The CDR3 covers 15 residues. Trimming pared 6 bases from V and 0 bases from J, leaving 12 bases between. Per germline, CDR1 SNHLY and CDR2 FYNNEI. The CDR3 reads CASSAIPISGNTIYF. CDR3 DNA: TGTGCCAGCAGCGCTATACCTATCTCTGGAAACACCATATATTTT.

The V and J genes are TRBV14 and TRBJ1-2; 8 nucleotides match TRBD1. The CDR3 has 13 amino acids. V lost 6 bases to trimming and J lost 2 bases; unmatched junction nucleotides: 2. Germline V gives CDR1 SGHDN, CDR2 FVKESK. CDR3 nucleotides: TGTGCCAGCAGACGGGACAGGAACTATGGCTACACCTTC. Translated: CASRRDRNYGYTF.

The CDR3 DNA is TGTGCCAGCAGTTTAGGTCTTAGTAGCTCCTACGAGCAGTACTTC. It yields the protein CASSLGLSSSYEQYF. The chain joins TRBV28 to TRBJ2-7; D remains ambiguous. Germline-derived CDR1 and CDR2 are MDHEN and SYDVKM. Deletions cut 2 bases from V and 0 bases from J, with 11 bases between. There are 15 residues in the CDR3.

The chain's CDR3 is CASRGAGGFQETQYF. The CDR3 DNA follows: TGTGCCAGCAGGGGAGCGGGGGGATTCCAAGAGACCCAGTACTTC. This chain uses TRBV2 with TRBJ2-5, with 9 bases aligning to TRBD2. The CDR3 extends over 15 amino acids. The V gene end was trimmed by 6 bases and the J gene end by 1 base; junction bases not matched to a gene: 6. CDR1 and CDR2 (germline): SNHLY, FYNNEI. Full variable domain (remainder filled in from reference TRBV2 and TRBJ2-5): EPEVTQTPSHQVTQMGQEVILRCVPISNHLYFYWYRQILGQKVEFLVSFYNNEISEKSEIFDDQFSVERPDGSNFTLKIRSTKLEDSAMYFCASRGAGGFQETQYFGPGTRLLVL.

V usage is TRBV24-1 and J usage is TRBJ2-5; 10 bases are a match to TRBD2. The CDR3 totals 16 residues. V was clipped by 4 bases and J by 1 base; unmatched bases: 5. Germline V gene lookup returns CDR1 KGHDR and CDR2 SFDVKD. The CDR3 loop is CATSDPTSGIQETQYF. CDR3 in DNA: TGTGCCACCAGTGACCCCACTAGCGGGATCCAAGAGACCCAGTACTTC.

In its sample, this clone was seen a few times. The genes are TRBV3-1 (or the pseudogene TRBV3-2) and TRBJ1-1; the D is unclear. The CDR3 runs 14 residues. Per the germline V gene, CDR1 is LGHDT and CDR2 is YNNKEL (reference sequence). Trimming took off 1 base at V and 7 bases at J, with 13 bases between the two ends. In nucleotides, the CDR3 is TGTGCCAGCAGCCAAGGAGAAGAGGTCCTTGAAGCTTTCTTT. Translation: CASSQGEEVLEAFF.

The gene calls are TRBV11-2 and TRBJ2-7; 10 positions match TRBD1. Germline V gene lookup returns CDR1 SGHAT and CDR2 FQNNGV. This CDR3 has 15 residues. The J segment lost 7 bases and the V segment lost 2 bases, leaving 8 bases of the junction unmatched. The CDR3 nucleotides are TGTGCCAGCAGCTTAACTCGACAGGGGGCGGGGGAGCAGTACTTC. It is translated as CASSLTRQGAGEQYF.

This chain links TRBV9 with TRBJ2-2; 7 bases agree with TRBD1. The junction had 9 bases not matched to a gene; V was cut back by 3 bases and J by 4 bases. The CDR3 has 16 amino acids. Germline-derived CDR1 and CDR2 are SGDLS and YYNGEE. This chain's CDR3 is CASSERGGSGTGELFF. CDR3 sequence (DNA): TGTGCCAGCAGCGAGCGAGGGGGCTCTGGCACCGGGGAGCTGTTTTTT.

V gene TRBV2 combines with J gene TRBJ1-1, with TRBD1 matching 8 bases. The germline CDR1 and CDR2 sequences are SNHLY and FYNNEI. The V segment lost 6 bases and the J segment 0 bases; nucleotides outside the gene matches: 6. The CDR3 has 15 amino acids. CDR3 region: CASRKDREVNTEAFF. CDR3 sequence (DNA): TGTGCCAGCAGAAAGGACAGGGAGGTGAACACTGAAGCTTTCTTT.

The V call is TRBV19, the J call TRBJ1-2, with D possibly TRBD1 on 6 matching bases. Trimming stripped 4 bases from V and 8 bases from J, with 14 bases between. CDR1 is LNHDA, CDR2 SQIVND, per germline (reference sequence). This CDR3 spans 13 amino acids. The CDR3: CASSNPGARGYTF. In DNA, the CDR3 is TGTGCCAGTAGTAACCCAGGGGCAAGGGGCTACACCTTC.

The chain links TRBV7-2 to TRBJ1-2; D is possibly TRBD1 (6 bases). CDR3 length: 15 amino acids. V lost 4 bases to trimming and J lost 0 bases, with 12 bases between them. From germline, CDR1 is SGHTA and CDR2 FQGNSA. DNA of the CDR3: TGTGCCAGCAGCTCCCGGGAGGGGGCTAACTATGGCTACACCTTC. This encodes CASSSREGANYGYTF.

The sample holds a few counts of this clone. The chain is built from TRBV5-1 and TRBJ1-2, with 8 bases lining up with TRBD1. The CDR3 runs to 13 residues. The V gene's germline CDR1 is SGHRS and CDR2 YFSETQ. Unmatched junction bases numbered 6, after V lost 5 bases and J lost 6 bases. The CDR3 here is CASRADRGDGYTF. The DNA of the CDR3 is TGCGCCAGCAGAGCCGACAGGGGCGATGGCTACACCTTC.

The rearrangement links TRBV7-2 to TRBJ2-7; unclear D gene. CDR1 is SGHTA and CDR2 is FQGNSA in the germline V gene. There are 12 residues in the CDR3. The V gene lost 5 bases and the J gene lost 1 base, with 6 bases spanning the gap. In DNA, the CDR3 is TGTGCCAGCAGCCAGACTTCCTACGAGCAGTACTTC. This sequence encodes CASSQTSYEQYF.

DNA of the CDR3: TGTGCCAGCAGCTTCCTATTGGACAGGGCCTACAATGAGCAGTTCTTC. This gives the protein CASSFLLDRAYNEQFF. The chain is built from TRBV7-9 and TRBJ2-1, with TRBD1 identical over 8 bases. The CDR3 loop spans 16 amino acids. The germline V gene encodes CDR1 SEHNR and CDR2 FQNEAQ (reference sequence). J was trimmed by 2 bases and V by 3 bases; bases with no gene match: 6.

The chain couples TRBV7-2 to TRBJ2-2; 12 bases are shared with TRBD2. The germline V gene encodes CDR1 SGHTA and CDR2 FQGNSA. CDR3 size: 16 residues. Trimming cost V 10 bases and J 1 base; bases outside gene matches: 7. The CDR3 sequence is CATSPGLAGNTGELFF. The CDR3 bases are TGTGCCACCTCTCCGGGACTAGCGGGGAACACCGGGGAGCTGTTTTTT.

In DNA form, the CDR3 reads TGTGCCTGGAGTGTATCGCAGGGTACAGGCTACACCTTC. It encodes CAWSVSQGTGYTF. The gene calls are TRBV30 and TRBJ1-2, with a tentative D call TRBD1 (5 bases). Germline assignment: CDR1 GTSNPN and CDR2 SVGIG (reference sequence). The CDR3 runs to 13 residues. The V end was cut by 0 bases, the J end by 8 bases, with 13 bases between.